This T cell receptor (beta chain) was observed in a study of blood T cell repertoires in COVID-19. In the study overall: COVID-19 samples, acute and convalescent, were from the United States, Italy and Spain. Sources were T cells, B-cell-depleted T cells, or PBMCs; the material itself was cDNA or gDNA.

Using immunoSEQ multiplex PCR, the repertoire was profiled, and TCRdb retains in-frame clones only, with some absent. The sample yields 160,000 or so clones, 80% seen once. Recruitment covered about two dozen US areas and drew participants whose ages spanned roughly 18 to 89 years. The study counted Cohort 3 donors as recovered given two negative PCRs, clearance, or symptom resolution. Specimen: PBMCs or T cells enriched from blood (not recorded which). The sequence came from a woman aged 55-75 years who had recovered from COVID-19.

The CDR3 region has the DNA TGTGCCAGCAGCTTAGCGGAGGGGTGGAATGGCTACACCTTC. Amino acid sequence: CASSLAEGWNGYTF. The genes are TRBV7-2 and TRBJ1-2, with D tentatively TRBD1 (5 bases). The CDR3 sequence is 14 residues long. Trimming pared 0 bases from V and 6 bases from J, leaving 11 bases between. Germline lookup yields CDR1 SGHTA and CDR2 FQGNSA.